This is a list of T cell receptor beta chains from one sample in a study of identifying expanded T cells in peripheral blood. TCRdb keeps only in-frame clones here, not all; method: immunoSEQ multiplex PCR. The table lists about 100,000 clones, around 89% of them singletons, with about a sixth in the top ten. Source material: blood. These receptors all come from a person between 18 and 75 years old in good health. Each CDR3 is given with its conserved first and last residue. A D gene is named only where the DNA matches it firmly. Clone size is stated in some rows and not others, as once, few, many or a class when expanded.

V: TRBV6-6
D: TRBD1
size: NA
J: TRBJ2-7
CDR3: CASSNRGRLGEQYF
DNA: TGTGCCAGCAGCAACAGGGGGCGGCTTGGCGAGCAGTACTTC

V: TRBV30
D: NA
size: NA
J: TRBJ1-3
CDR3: CAWGGGNTIYF
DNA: TGTGCCTGGGGAGGGGGAAACACCATATATTTT

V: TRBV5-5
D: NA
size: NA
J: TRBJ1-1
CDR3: CASSGPRPVQNTEAFF
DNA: TGTGCCAGCAGCGGCCCAAGACCAGTCCAGAACACTGAAGCTTTCTTT

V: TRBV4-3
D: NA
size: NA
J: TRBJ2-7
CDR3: CASSSGSLFYEQYF
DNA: TGCGCCAGCAGCAGCGGATCATTATTCTACGAGCAGTACTTC

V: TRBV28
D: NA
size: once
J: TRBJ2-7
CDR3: CASSLRLDEQYF
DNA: TGTGCCAGCAGTTTGAGGCTCGACGAGCAGTACTTC

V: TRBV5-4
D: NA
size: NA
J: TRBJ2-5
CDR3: CASSLFGLKETQYF
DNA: TGTGCCAGCAGCTTGTTCGGGTTAAAGGAGACCCAGTACTTC

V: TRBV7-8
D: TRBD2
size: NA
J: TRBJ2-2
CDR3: CASSLGGGYTGELFF
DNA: TGTGCCAGCAGCTTAGGCGGGGGGTACACCGGGGAGCTGTTTTTT

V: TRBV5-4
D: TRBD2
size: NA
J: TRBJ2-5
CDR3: CASSRRAAGEETQYF
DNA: TGTGCCAGCAGCCGGAGGGCGGCGGGGGAAGAGACCCAGTACTTC

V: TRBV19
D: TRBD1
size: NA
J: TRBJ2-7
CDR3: CASSKSRDRVVHEQYF
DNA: TGTGCCAGTAGTAAGTCCCGGGACAGGGTGGTACACGAGCAGTACTTC

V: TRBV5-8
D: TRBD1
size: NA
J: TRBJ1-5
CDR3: CASSLPSGGYIGNQPQHF
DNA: TGTGCCAGCAGCTTGCCGTCAGGGGGTTATATAGGCAATCAGCCCCAGCATTTT

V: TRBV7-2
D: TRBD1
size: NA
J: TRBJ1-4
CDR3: CASSQDTGDEKLFF
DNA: TGCGCCAGCAGCCAGGACACAGGGGACGAAAAACTGTTTTTT

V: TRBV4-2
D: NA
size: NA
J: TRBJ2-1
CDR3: CASSQGAGAALDEQFF
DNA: TGTGCCAGCAGCCAAGGGGCGGGGGCGGCCCTCGATGAGCAGTTCTTC

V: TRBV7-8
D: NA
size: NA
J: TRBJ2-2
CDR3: CASSQGRGGELFF
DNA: TGTGCCAGCAGCCAAGGGCGGGGCGGGGAGCTGTTTTTT

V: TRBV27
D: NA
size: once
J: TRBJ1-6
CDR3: CASSFTWGARSPLHF
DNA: TGTGCCAGCAGTTTCACGTGGGGGGCCAGGTCACCCCTCCACTTT

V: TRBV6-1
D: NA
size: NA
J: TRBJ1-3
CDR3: CASSEDPGPGNTIYF
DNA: TGTGCCAGCAGTGAAGATCCAGGGCCTGGAAACACCATATATTTT

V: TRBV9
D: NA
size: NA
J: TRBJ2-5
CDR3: CASSVGGPLYF
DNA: TGTGCCAGCAGCGTAGGTGGCCCTCTGTACTTC

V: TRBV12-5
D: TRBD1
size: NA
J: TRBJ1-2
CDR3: CASGLARDRGVGYSPGGYTF
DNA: TGTGCTAGTGGTTTGGCCCGGGACAGGGGTGTTGGCTACTCTCCCGGTGGCTACACCTTC

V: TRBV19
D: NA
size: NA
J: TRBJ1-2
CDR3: CASSIGRGGSYGYTF
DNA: TGTGCCAGTAGTATTGGGCGAGGGGGAAGCTATGGCTACACCTTC